The clone carrying this T cell receptor beta chain has more than one count but fewer than ten. Its antigen is unidentified. The sample belongs to a study of T cell repertoires in cytomegalovirus infection. Looked up from germline, CDR1 is LNHNV and CDR2 is YYDKDF (reference sequence). Losses at the gene ends were 8 bases for V and 5 bases for J; bases not matched to a gene: 8. This CDR3 is built from 15 residues. Overall study findings and caveats: Carriers of CMV and the relevant HLA type were discriminated by public TCR beta frequency. Ex vivo responses were dominated by HLA-C-restricted CMV-specific TCR beta clonotypes.

TCRdb itself ran the reads through MiXCR, one entry per CDR3 protein. The sample has about 130,000 distinct CDR3 sequences; 20% to 30% are singletons. Sequencing was performed on PBMCs, sequenced either directly or after in vitro stimulation (not recorded which). This chain links TRBV15 with TRBJ2-1, with 11 bases aligning to TRBD2. The sequence derives from a human donor in good health (CMV status not recorded). Some clones in this sample may be carry-over from other donors' samples. The CDR3 here is CATSQELAGDNEQFF. CDR3 DNA: TGTGCCACCTCTCAGGAACTAGCGGGAGACAATGAGCAGTTCTTC.